This entry lists 10 T cell receptor beta chains sequenced from one sample in a study of T cells in Graves' hyperthyroidism and ophthalmopathy. The source material, RNA transcripts, was used to amplify TCR beta CDR3 regions. With the HTBI primer set, the TCR CDR3 went through a first round of RT-PCR. MiXCR, applied by TCRdb to the multiplex PCR reads, yields one record per CDR3 protein. In the table there are 300,000 to 400,000 distinct CDR3 sequences, around 14% of which are singletons. Sequencing was carried out using blood. All receptors derive from a woman between 18 and 29 years old with Graves' hyperthyroidism.

The V and J genes are TRBV7-3 and TRBJ2-2, with 11 positions matching TRBD1. The V gene end was trimmed by 6 bases and the J gene end by 7 bases; junction bases not matched to a gene: 7. Germline lookup yields CDR1 SGHTA and CDR2 FQGTGA. The CDR3 runs 15 residues. DNA of the CDR3: TGTGCCAGCAGTCTGGACAGGGGGCTTGGCGGGGAGCTGTTTTTT. It yields the protein CASSLDRGLGGELFF.

This clonotype was counted many times. The chain recombines TRBV7-8 with TRBJ2-7; TRBD2 matches at 11 bases. CDR3 size: 15 residues. Trimming removed 5 bases from V and 3 bases from J; junction bases left unmatched: 6. Germline CDR1 is SGHVS and CDR2 is FQNEAQ. The CDR3 loop is CASSVSGTSGYEQYF. The CDR3 coding sequence is TGTGCCAGCAGCGTAAGCGGGACTAGCGGCTACGAGCAGTACTTC.

The chain carries TRBV10-2 and TRBJ1-2; D is unclear. Germline CDR1 WSHSY, CDR2 SAAADI. V was shortened by 2 bases and J by 3 bases, with 4 bases between the two germline ends. The CDR3 is 12 residues long. The CDR3 nucleotides read TGCGCCAGCAGTGAGGACTACTATGGCTACACCTTC. It encodes CASSEDYYGYTF.

This clonotype was observed at least ten times. The V gene is TRBV11-2, the J gene TRBJ2-2; D possibly corresponds to TRBD2 (5 bases). This CDR3 spans 14 amino acids. Germline lookup yields CDR1 SGHAT and CDR2 FQNNGV. V lost 5 bases, J lost 6 bases, and 13 bases lay in between. CDR3: CASSAHGEAGELFF. The CDR3 DNA is TGTGCCAGCAGCGCCCACGGGGAAGCCGGGGAGCTGTTTTTT.

This clonotype was counted many times. V usage is TRBV27 and J usage is TRBJ2-7, with D possibly matching TRBD2 (5 bases). Per germline, CDR1 MNHEY and CDR2 SMNVEV (reference sequence). Deletions cut 5 bases from V and 1 base from J, with 9 bases between. The length of the CDR3 is 13 residues. CDR3 sequence reads: CASSRGHSYEQYF. The CDR3 nucleotides are TGTGCCAGCAGTCGGGGTCATTCCTACGAGCAGTACTTC.

This clonotype has at least ten counts. The rearrangement links TRBV7-2 to TRBJ2-3; 9 bases are a match to TRBD2. The CDR3 sequence is 17 residues long. Germline loops: CDR1 SGHTA, CDR2 FQGNSA. Trimming removed 4 bases from V and 6 bases from J; junction bases left unmatched: 14. CDR3 sequence (DNA): TGTGCCAGCAGCTACCGGGGGGGTAGCGGGAGTGAGGATACGCAGTATTTT. Its protein product is CASSYRGGSGSEDTQYF.

This clonotype was detected ten times or more. The CDR3 here is CSARVPPGPQHF. The CDR3 DNA reads as TGCAGTGCTAGAGTGCCCCCAGGTCCCCAGCATTTT. The chain couples TRBV20-1 to TRBJ1-5; D gene uncertain. V lost 1 base, J lost 10 bases, and 11 bases lay in between. The germline V gene encodes CDR1 DFQATT and CDR2 SNEGSKA (reference sequence). The CDR3 is 12 residues long.

This clonotype was seen at least ten times. J is TRBJ1-3 and V is TRBV5-5; unclear D gene. The germline gives CDR1 SGHKS, CDR2 YYEKEE (reference sequence). This CDR3 spans 13 amino acids. V was pared by 2 bases and J by 6 bases, with 9 bases between. Here the CDR3 reads CASSFPPENTIYF. In nucleotides, the CDR3 is TGTGCCAGCAGCTTTCCCCCCGAAAACACCATATATTTT.

A few counts support this clonotype. A read error may account for a junction end that differs from germline. The rearrangement links TRBV7-3 to TRBJ2-3; a possible D gene is TRBD2 (5 bases). Germline CDR1 SGHTA, CDR2 FQGTGA. The CDR3 has 13 amino acids. This CDR3 is CASSPGYTDTRYF. The CDR3 coding sequence is TGTGCCAGCAGCCCGGGATACACAGATACGCGGTATTTT.

This clonotype has just a few counts. This chain uses TRBV27 with TRBJ2-3, with D hard to call. V was cut by 5 bases and J by 7 bases, with 13 bases left in between. The CDR3 loop spans 13 amino acids. Germline CDR1 reads MNHEY; CDR2 reads SMNVEV (reference sequence). Here the CDR3 reads CASSPQRSHTQYF. CDR3 DNA: TGTGCCAGCAGTCCCCAACGGTCACATACGCAGTATTTT.